The rows below give T cell receptor beta chains drawn from one sample of a study of OX40 agonist ivuxolimab in advanced cancers. Here immunoSEQ multiplex PCR was the method, and the copy in TCRdb shows in-frame clones only, minus some. This sample has about 73,000 clones, with 90% found just once. Specimen: CD4+ or CD8+ T cells sorted from blood, collected in a trial of the OX40 agonist ivuxolimab. The receptor source for this set is an adult with an advanced solid tumor such as melanoma, head and neck, liver or kidney cancer. The CDR3 runs from the conserved cysteine through the conserved F or W. The order of the fields is V gene, CDR3 length, J gene, D gene, CDR3 protein. The D gene is left open where the match is weak.

TRBV7-9	14	TRBJ1-2	TRBD1	CASRPPQGFSGYTF
TRBV6-5	16	TRBJ1-2	.	CASSYDPVAGNYGYTF
TRBV6-5	12	TRBJ1-1	.	CASRKGPTEAFF
TRBV27	13	TRBJ2-4	.	CASSLWSGQIQYF
TRBV6-5	13	TRBJ1-5	.	CASSYSSNQPQHF
TRBV4-1	15	TRBJ2-7	TRBD2	CASSQPGLDVYEQYF
TRBV19	13	TRBJ2-3	TRBD2	CASSIIAGDTQYF
TRBV11-3	14	TRBJ2-7	.	CASSLGGRSYEQYF
TRBV19	12	TRBJ1-5	.	CASSGNNQPQHF
TRBV9	19	TRBJ2-6	TRBD1	CASSRDRGTIRTGANVLTF
TRBV7-6	16	TRBJ2-7	.	CASSLRHGSNSYEQYF
TRBV19	14	TRBJ2-2	.	CASSPWTNTGELFF
TRBV2	14	TRBJ2-2	.	CASSVDPNTGELFF
TRBV5-1	13	TRBJ2-7	.	CASSLGTGYEQYF
TRBV27	13	TRBJ2-3	.	CASSGQGGDTQYF
TRBV27	15	TRBJ1-5	.	CASSLGGYSNQPQHF
TRBV7-6	14	TRBJ2-7	TRBD2	CASSLSGGPGEQYF
TRBV6-5	13	TRBJ2-7	.	CASSYPPGSEQYF
TRBV13	16	TRBJ2-3	TRBD1	CASRYRGRRSTDTQYF
TRBV19	15	TRBJ1-2	TRBD1	CASSQTRTGSKGYTF
TRBV2	13	TRBJ2-2	.	CASLRRDTGELFF
TRBV27	13	TRBJ1-2	.	CASRDGDVYGYTF
TRBV14	15	TRBJ1-2	.	CASSQDPWGPHGYTF
TRBV7-8	14	TRBJ2-7	.	CASSLGGGNYEQYF
TRBV27	14	TRBJ2-3	.	CASSLRTLTDTQYF
TRBV29-1	15	TRBJ1-1	.	CSVVARGRMNTEAFF
TRBV11-2	15	TRBJ1-6	.	CASSLAYREHSPLHF
TRBV5-4	18	TRBJ2-1	TRBD2	CASSLRLAGGGSYNEQFF
TRBV15	16	TRBJ2-1	TRBD2	CATSADRDYLYNEQFF
TRBV27	12	TRBJ1-2	.	CASKTQGDGYTF
TRBV7-9	15	TRBJ2-1	TRBD2	CASSVQTSGRTEQFF
TRBV27	14	TRBJ2-1	TRBD2	CASSPRLAGGEQFF
TRBV18	14	TRBJ2-7	.	CASSPPEQTYEQYF
TRBV13	17	TRBJ2-2	.	CASSHSLEGGVTGELFF
TRBV7-6	15	TRBJ2-3	TRBD2	CASRSLAGETDTQYF
TRBV2	17	TRBJ2-7	TRBD2	CASSDRLAGVKSYEQYF
TRBV28	16	TRBJ2-1	.	CASSYPRGSAYNEQFF
TRBV7-6	13	TRBJ2-7	.	CASSLAEGYEQYF
TRBV9	12	TRBJ2-1	.	CASSVGGSEQFF
TRBV2	14	TRBJ1-2	TRBD1	CASSPLDRDYGYTF
TRBV27	13	TRBJ2-3	.	CASSLLGGDTQYF
TRBV27	12	TRBJ2-1	.	CASSSSQVEQFF
TRBV28	13	TRBJ2-3	.	CASSFFSTDTQYF
TRBV27	14	TRBJ1-2	.	CASGGGPIRNGYTF
TRBV6-6	15	TRBJ2-2	.	CASSNRDGNTGELFF
TRBV29-1	14	TRBJ2-7	.	CSVAQGRTHYEQYF
TRBV27	14	TRBJ2-2	.	CASGTTPNTGELFF
TRBV2	12	TRBJ1-1	.	CASKDDGTEAFF
TRBV29-1	11	TRBJ2-1	.	CSVSEDNEQFF
TRBV6-5	16	TRBJ2-3	TRBD2	CASSFGLAGGTDTQYF
TRBV6-1	13	TRBJ1-5	.	CASSDDGAQPQHF
TRBV7-9	13	TRBJ2-7	.	CASSLERTYEQYF
TRBV19	14	TRBJ2-1	TRBD2	CATRRTSVRNEQFF
TRBV7-9	12	TRBJ2-2	.	CASTDGSGELFF
TRBV10-1	16	TRBJ2-1	TRBD2	CASSEASGSSYNEQFF